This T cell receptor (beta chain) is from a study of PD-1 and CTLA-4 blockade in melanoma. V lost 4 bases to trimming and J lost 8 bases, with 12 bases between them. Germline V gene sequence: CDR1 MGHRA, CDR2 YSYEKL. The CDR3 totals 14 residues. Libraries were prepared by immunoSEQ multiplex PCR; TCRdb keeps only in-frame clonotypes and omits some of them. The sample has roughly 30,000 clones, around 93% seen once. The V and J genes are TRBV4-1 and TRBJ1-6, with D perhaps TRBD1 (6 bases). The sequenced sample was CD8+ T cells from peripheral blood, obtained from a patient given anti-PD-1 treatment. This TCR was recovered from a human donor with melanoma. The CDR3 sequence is CASSLYRTDSPLHF. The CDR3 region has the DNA TGCGCCAGCAGCCTTTACAGGACAGATTCACCCCTCCACTTT.